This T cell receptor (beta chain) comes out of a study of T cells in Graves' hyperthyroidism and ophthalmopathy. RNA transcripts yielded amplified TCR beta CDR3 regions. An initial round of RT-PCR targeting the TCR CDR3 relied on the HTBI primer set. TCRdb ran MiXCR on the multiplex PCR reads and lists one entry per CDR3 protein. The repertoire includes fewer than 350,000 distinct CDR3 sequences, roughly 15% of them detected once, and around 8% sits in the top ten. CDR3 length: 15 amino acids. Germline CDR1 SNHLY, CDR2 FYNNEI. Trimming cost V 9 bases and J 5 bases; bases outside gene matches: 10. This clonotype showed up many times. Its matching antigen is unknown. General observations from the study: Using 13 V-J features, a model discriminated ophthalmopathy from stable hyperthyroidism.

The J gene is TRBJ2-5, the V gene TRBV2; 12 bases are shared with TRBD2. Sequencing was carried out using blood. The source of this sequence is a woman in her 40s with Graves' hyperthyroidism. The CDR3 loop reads CASEAGLAGMETQYF. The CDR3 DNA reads TGTGCCAGTGAGGCCGGACTAGCGGGAATGGAGACCCAGTACTTC.